One sample yielded the 28 T cell receptor beta chains listed below, sequenced in a study of spatial heterogeneity in lung cancer. TCRdb re-called the 5' RACE reads through MiXCR, storing one row per CDR3 protein. The repertoire holds about 42,000 distinct CDR3 sequences, 6% to 7.5% seen once, with around 45% in the top ten. The sample's time point: sample taken at primary tumor resection. Material for sequencing was whole RNA from tumor, nontumor lung or frozen PBMC, left unsorted. The specimen was PBMCs, collected at surgery. Receptors originate from a female donor with early-stage non-small cell lung cancer.

This clonotype was observed at least ten times. The chain uses TRBV11-2 and TRBJ2-2; D is unresolved. The CDR3 runs to 14 residues. Trimming cost V 0 bases and J 9 bases, with 11 bases left between them. The V gene's germline CDR1 is SGHAT and CDR2 FQNNGV. CDR3 DNA sequence: TGTGCCAGCAGCTTAGACAGGTTCACATGGGAGCTGTTTTTT. Its protein product is CASSLDRFTWELFF.

The rearrangement links TRBV15 to TRBJ2-4; 8 bases are shared with TRBD1. J gave up 7 bases and V 0 bases, and 11 bases lay outside the gene matches. Germline CDR1 reads LNHNV; CDR2 reads YYDKDF (reference sequence). The CDR3 is 17 residues long. The chain's CDR3 is CATSRDQAGGGNNIQYF. The CDR3 DNA reads TGTGCCACCAGCAGAGATCAAGCAGGGGGCGGGAATAACATTCAGTACTTC.

This clonotype has a count of ten or more. The gene calls are TRBV24-1 and TRBJ2-7; D gene uncertain. The V and J ends lost 3 bases and 4 bases respectively, with 9 bases between them. This CDR3 has 13 amino acids. Germline V gene lookup returns CDR1 KGHDR and CDR2 SFDVKD. The CDR3 nucleotides read TGTGCCACCAGTGATCCCACAGCATACGAGCAGTACTTC. Translated: CATSDPTAYEQYF.

Comment on this clonotype: A much larger clone is a single base away; this may be a read error. Lacking the conserved final phenylalanine or tryptophan, this CDR3 likely reflects a read error. The genes are TRBV6-2 or TRBV6-3 and TRBJ2-1; D might be TRBD2 (5 bases). The V end lost 0 bases, the J end lost 12 bases, and 12 bases lay between the germline ends. CDR1 MNHEY and CDR2 SVGEGT come from the germline V gene. The CDR3 is 13 amino acids. The CDR3 bases are TGTGCCAGCAGTTACTCGAGGCTAGCCGGGCAGTTCTCC. Translating gives CASSYSRLAGQFS.

On this clonotype: The junction departs from the called germline gene at one end, perhaps through a read error. V and J are TRBV18 and TRBJ2-1; the match to TRBD2 covers 8 bases. The germline V gene encodes CDR1 KGHSH and CDR2 LQKENI. The CDR3 consists of 14 residues. CDR3 amino acids: CASSPLLAGGPMIF. For the CDR3, the DNA is TGTGCCAGCTCACCACTTCTCGCGGGGGGCCCGATGATCTTC.

This clonotype was seen a handful of times. The rearrangement joins TRBV7-9 to TRBJ1-5; 10 nucleotides agree with TRBD1. The CDR3 is 15 residues long. The V and J ends lost 3 bases and 4 bases, in that order; junction bases with no gene match: 3. The germline CDR1 and CDR2 sequences are SEHNR and FQNEAQ (reference sequence). CDR3 DNA: TGTGCCAGCAGCTTGGGGACAGGGGCAAATCAGCCCCAGCATTTT. Translation gives CASSLGTGANQPQHF.

This clonotype was detected only a few times. The chain links TRBV11-2 to TRBJ2-4, with D maybe TRBD1 (5 bases). CDR1 is SGHAT and CDR2 is FQNNGV in the germline V gene. Trimming removed 2 bases at V and 6 bases at J, with 11 bases between. This CDR3 comprises 14 residues. The CDR3: CASSLLGQGNIQYF. The CDR3 DNA reads TGTGCCAGCAGCTTACTCGGGCAGGGAAACATTCAGTACTTC. The full variable domain, rest sourced from reference TRBV11-2 and TRBJ2-4, is EAGVAQSPRYKIIEKRQSVAFWCNPISGHATLYWYQQILGQGPKLLIQFQNNGVVDDSQLPKDRFSAERLKGVDSTLKIQPAKLEDSAVYLCASSLLGQGNIQYFGAGTRLSVL.

This clonotype showed up just a few times. This chain links TRBV6-1 with TRBJ1-5, with D maybe TRBD1 (6 bases). This CDR3 has 16 residues. V lost 6 bases and J lost 4, with 19 bases in between. Germline CDR1 MNHNS, CDR2 SASEGT. The CDR3 DNA sequence: TGTGCCAGCAGCAACAGAGTACAGGGAGGAAATCAGCCCCAGCATTTT. This encodes CASSNRVQGGNQPQHF.

This clonotype was seen at least ten times. The CDR3 loop is CASSLAEGTTEAFF. The CDR3 bases are TGTGCCAGCAGTTTAGCAGAAGGGACGACTGAAGCTTTCTTT. This chain uses TRBV12-3 or TRBV12-4 with TRBJ1-1; possible D gene TRBD1, 5 bases. The CDR3 is made up of 14 amino acids. Trimming left V 0 bases short and J 5 bases short, with 10 bases between.

The chain employs TRBV24-1 and TRBJ2-1; TRBD2 matches at 9 bases. The CDR3 has 18 residues. Germline V gene data show CDR1 as KGHDR and CDR2 as SFDVKD. V lost 8 bases and J lost 5; bases outside the gene matches: 18. The CDR3 region is CATITPFSGGRHDNEQFF. In nucleotides, the CDR3 is TGTGCCACCATCACTCCCTTTAGCGGGGGAAGACATGACAATGAGCAGTTCTTC.

V gene TRBV29-1 combines with J gene TRBJ1-4, with TRBD1 identical over 9 bases. V trimming: 7 bases; J trimming: 7 bases; junction bases outside the gene matches: 7. Germline V CDR1 and CDR2: SQVTM, ANQGSEA. There are 13 residues in the CDR3. The DNA for the CDR3 is TGCAGCGCCGAACAGGGGGCGGCTGAAAAACTGTTTTTT. Protein sequence: CSAEQGAAEKLFF.

The chain employs TRBV6-2 or TRBV6-3 and TRBJ1-4; no firm D call. The CDR3 sequence is 13 residues long. Per germline, CDR1 MNHEY and CDR2 SVGEGT. V was shortened by 4 bases and J by 12 bases, with 15 bases between the two germline ends. CDR3 in amino acids: CASSWTDRGELFF. The CDR3, as DNA: TGTGCCAGCAGTTGGACCGACCGTGGGGAACTGTTTTTT.

The table lists this clonotype with a few counts. This chain joins TRBV20-1 and TRBJ2-7; D unresolved. This CDR3 has 14 residues. The V and J ends lost 4 bases and 3 bases respectively, with 16 bases between them. Germline loops: CDR1 DFQATT, CDR2 SNEGSKA (reference sequence). CDR3: CSAKIRASRYEQYF. CDR3 in DNA: TGCAGTGCTAAAATAAGAGCCTCTCGCTACGAGCAGTACTTC.

This clonotype was seen at least ten times. The chain uses TRBV20-1 and TRBJ2-7; TRBD1 matches 9 bases. Germline V gives CDR1 DFQATT, CDR2 SNEGSKA (reference sequence). CDR3 length equals 13 residues. V lost 5 bases and J lost 3; bases outside the gene matches: 5. The CDR3 sequence: CSAPRQGDYEQYF. The CDR3 DNA follows: TGCAGTGCTCCCCGACAGGGGGACTACGAGCAGTACTTC.

This clonotype was observed a handful of times. The chain uses TRBV18 and TRBJ2-7; 7 bases match TRBD1. CDR1 and CDR2 from the germline V gene are KGHSH and LQKENI. Losses at the gene ends were 4 bases for V and 3 bases for J; bases not matched to a gene: 9. This CDR3 spans 15 amino acids. DNA of the CDR3: TGTGCCAGCTCACTAGACAGGGTCAACCACTACGAGCAGTACTTC. Encoded protein: CASSLDRVNHYEQYF.

Many counts were recorded for this clonotype. The V gene is TRBV13, the J gene TRBJ1-4; D is unclear. The CDR3 spans 14 residues. The germline V and J ends were trimmed by 5 bases and 8 bases, with 15 bases remaining between them. Germline V gene sequence: CDR1 PRHDT, CDR2 FYEKMQ (reference sequence). The CDR3 sequence: CASSIRRRGEKLFF. The CDR3 DNA reads as TGTGCCAGCAGCATCCGGCGCCGAGGGGAAAAACTGTTTTTT. Supplemented by reference TRBV13 and TRBJ1-4, the full variable domain reads AAGVIQSPRHLIKEKRETATLKCYPIPRHDTVYWYQQGPGQDPQFLISFYEKMQSDKGSIPDRFSAQQFSDYHSELNMSSLELGDSALYFCASSIRRRGEKLFFGSGTQLSVL.

This clonotype was seen a few times. This chain uses TRBV19 with TRBJ1-2, with 9 positions matching TRBD1. Germline lookup yields CDR1 LNHDA and CDR2 SQIVND (reference sequence). V trimming: 6 bases; J trimming: 4 bases; junction bases outside the gene matches: 6. The CDR3 is made up of 14 amino acids. CDR3 DNA: TGTGCCAGTAGGGAACAGGGGGCTGGCTATGGCTACACCTTC. Translating it yields CASREQGAGYGYTF.

Many counts were recorded for this clonotype. J is TRBJ2-1 and V is TRBV5-1; the D is unclear. Germline CDR1 and CDR2: SGHRS and YFSETQ. The germline V and J ends were trimmed by 4 bases and 13 bases, with 15 bases remaining between them. The length of the CDR3 is 12 residues. The CDR3 protein is CASSESGSGQFF. The CDR3 DNA reads as TGCGCCAGCAGCGAATCAGGATCGGGCCAGTTCTTC.

This clonotype was seen repeatedly, ten times or more. The rearrangement uses TRBV12-3 or TRBV12-4 and TRBJ2-7; D may match TRBD1 or TRBD2 (6 bases each). V dropped 8 bases and J dropped 0 bases, with 17 bases sitting between them. CDR3 length equals 15 residues. CDR3 nucleotides: TGTGCCAGCTCAAAACGAGGGGGGAGCTCCTACGAGCAGTACTTC. Residues: CASSKRGGSSYEQYF.

This clonotype has a count of ten or more. The rearrangement joins TRBV12-3 or TRBV12-4 to TRBJ2-5; D ambiguous. The CDR3 consists of 15 residues. Trimming took 5 bases from V and 3 from J, leaving 16 bases between them. CDR3 nucleotide sequence: TGTGCCAGCAGTCCTCAGATAGGCCGGGAAGAGACCCAGTACTTC. Encoded protein: CASSPQIGREETQYF.

This clonotype was observed at least ten times. The chain joins TRBV18 to TRBJ2-7, with D possibly TRBD1 on 5 matching bases. Deletions cut 8 bases from V and 0 bases from J, with 14 bases between. CDR1 is KGHSH, CDR2 LQKENI, per germline. This CDR3 comprises 14 residues. CDR3 in amino acids: CASRGITASYEQYF. The CDR3, as DNA: TGTGCCAGCAGGGGAATCACGGCCTCCTACGAGCAGTACTTC.

This clonotype appeared a few times. The chain joins TRBV16 to TRBJ1-1; D call uncertain. This CDR3 has 12 amino acids. Germline V gives CDR1 KGHSY, CDR2 FQNENV. V lost 0 bases, J lost 8 bases, and 7 bases lay in between. The DNA for the CDR3 is TGTGCCAGCAGCCAATCGGGCAGAGAAGCTTTCTTT. Translation gives CASSQSGREAFF. Supplemented by reference TRBV16 and TRBJ1-1, the full variable domain reads GEEVAQTPKHLVRGEGQKAKLYCAPIKGHSYVFWYQQVLKNEFKFLISFQNENVFDETGMPKERFSAKCLPNSPCSLEIQATKLEDSAVYFCASSQSGREAFFGQGTRLTVV.

CDR3 sequence reads: CASSRQGLQETQYF. Here the CDR3 DNA reads TGTGCCAGCAGCAGACAGGGCCTCCAAGAGACCCAGTACTTC. The V and J genes are TRBV7-6 and TRBJ2-5; 7 nucleotides line up with TRBD1. This CDR3 is built from 14 residues. V gave up 5 bases and J gave up 1 base; unmatched junction bases: 4. CDR1 and CDR2 from the germline V gene are SGHVS and FNYEAQ.

This clonotype was recorded many times. The J gene is TRBJ2-2, the V gene TRBV24-1; D is tentatively TRBD1 or TRBD2 (5 bases each). Germline assignment: CDR1 KGHDR and CDR2 SFDVKD. V lost 5 bases to trimming and J lost 4 bases, with 22 bases between them. The CDR3 consists of 18 residues. The CDR3 protein is CATSGFVGESTGTGELFF. The CDR3 DNA is TGTGCCACCAGTGGCTTTGTAGGGGAGTCAACCGGCACCGGGGAGCTGTTTTTT.

This chain links TRBV7-9 with TRBJ1-6, with 9 bases aligning to TRBD1. The CDR3 loop spans 15 amino acids. Germline CDR1 and CDR2: SEHNR and FQNEAQ (reference sequence). The V and J ends lost 5 bases and 7 bases, in that order; junction bases with no gene match: 6. As DNA, the CDR3 is TGTGCCAGCAGCCCACGGGACAGGGTAAATTCACCCCTCCACTTT. Translated, it gives CASSPRDRVNSPLHF.

In regard to this clonotype: A much larger clone is a single base away; this may be a read error. CDR3 DNA: TGTGCCAGCAGCCAGGACATGGGGCGATTCTCTGGAAACACCATATATTTT. This codes for CASSQDMGRFSGNTIYF. V is TRBV7-2 and J is TRBJ1-3; the D gene is possibly TRBD1 (5 bases). V was pared by 5 bases and J by 0 bases, with 17 bases between. The CDR3 length is 17 residues. The germline V gene encodes CDR1 SGHTA and CDR2 FQGNSA.

This clonotype ranks as medium-sized. The chain joins TRBV7-6 to TRBJ1-5, with D perhaps TRBD1 (5 bases). The CDR3 has 17 residues. V was clipped by 1 base and J by 1 base, with 14 bases between them. Germline V gene data show CDR1 as SGHVS and CDR2 as FNYEAQ. CDR3 residues: CASSLDPGGLSNQPQHF. CDR3 nucleotides: TGTGCCAGCAGCTTAGATCCCGGGGGTTTGAGCAATCAGCCCCAGCATTTT.

The chain employs TRBV2 and TRBJ1-1; 9 nucleotides align to TRBD1. The CDR3 consists of 14 residues. After removal of 6 bases from V and 6 bases from J, the junction contained 8 bases not matched to a gene. Germline CDR1 SNHLY, CDR2 FYNNEI. The CDR3 region has the DNA TGTGCCAGCAGGGCCGGGACAGGGAGTGCTGAAGCTTTCTTT. Translating it yields CASRAGTGSAEAFF.